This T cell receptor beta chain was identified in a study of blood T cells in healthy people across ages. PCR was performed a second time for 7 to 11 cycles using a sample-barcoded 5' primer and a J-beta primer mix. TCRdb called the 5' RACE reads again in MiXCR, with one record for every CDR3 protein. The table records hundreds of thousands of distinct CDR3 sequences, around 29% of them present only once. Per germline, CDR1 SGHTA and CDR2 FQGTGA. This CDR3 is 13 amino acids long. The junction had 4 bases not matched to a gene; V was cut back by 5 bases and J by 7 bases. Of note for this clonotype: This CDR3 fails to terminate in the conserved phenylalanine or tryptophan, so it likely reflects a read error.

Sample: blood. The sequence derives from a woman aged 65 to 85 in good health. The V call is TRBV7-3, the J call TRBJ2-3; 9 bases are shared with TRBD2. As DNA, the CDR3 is TGTGCCAGCAGCCCCAGCGGGGGGAATACGCAGTATTCT. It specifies CASSPSGGNTQYS.